The 10 T cell receptor beta chains in this list originate from one sample, sequenced in a study of shared clonotypes between healthy human individuals (dated by TCRdb to between 2020 and 2021). Receptor libraries were prepared by the immunoSEQ multiplex PCR assay. The source is immuneACCESS, and TCRdb retained only in-frame sequences with V and J called. Part of the clones is not carried over; for the studies checked, unresolved V genes explain less than half of this, and the remainder is unexplained. Here the sample has more than 1 million clones; around 78% occur a single time. More than 0.45% of the sample is in the top ten clones. Material: memory CD4+ T cells from PBMCs. The cell subset or site label, as the study defines it: CD45RA-negative fraction. Source of these receptors: a man between 18 and 35 years old in good health. Some clones in this sample may be carry-over from other donors' samples.

This clone was seen just once. The chain employs TRBV5-1 and TRBJ2-5, with 13 nucleotides matching TRBD2. This CDR3 has 17 residues. Per the germline V gene, CDR1 is SGHRS and CDR2 is YFSETQ. With 3 bases clipped from V and 7 bases from J, the junction kept 12 bases outside the gene matches. The CDR3 here is CASSSRTSGSSFGTQYF. As DNA, the CDR3 is TGCGCCAGCAGCTCGCGGACTAGCGGGAGTAGTTTTGGGACCCAGTACTTC.

Points on this clone: This may arise from a read error, as a much more abundant clone is one base away. Other DNA sequences in this sample translate to the same CDR3. J is TRBJ1-5 and V is TRBV5-4; no firm D call. The germline V and J ends were trimmed by 0 bases and 4 bases, with 8 bases remaining between them. Germline V gene data show CDR1 as SGHNT and CDR2 as YYREEE (reference sequence). CDR3 length: 14 residues. As DNA, the CDR3 is TGTGCCAGCAGCTTGGGGGGTACTAATCAGCCCCAGCATTTT. It specifies CASSLGGTNQPQHF.

CDR3 sequence reads: CASSRIGQGIEQYF. CDR3 sequence (DNA): TGTGCCAGCAGCCGAATCGGACAGGGTATCGAGCAGTACTTC. The J gene is TRBJ2-7, the V gene TRBV5-8, with 8 bases aligning to TRBD1. The CDR3 runs 14 residues. V was pared by 4 bases and J by 6 bases, with 9 bases of the junction left unmatched. Germline V gene sequence: CDR1 SGHTS, CDR2 YDEGEE.

V and J are TRBV7-9 and TRBJ2-5; 11 positions agree with TRBD2. This CDR3 is built from 16 residues. V shed 5 bases, J shed 2 bases, and the junction held 7 bases outside the gene matches. Germline V gene sequence: CDR1 SEHNR, CDR2 FQNEAQ (reference sequence). CDR3 nucleotides: TGTGCCAGCAGCCCCTGGACTAGCGGGCTACAAGAGACCCAGTACTTC. Its translation is CASSPWTSGLQETQYF.

The V call is TRBV5-4, the J call TRBJ2-1; no clear D. Germline CDR1 reads SGHNT; CDR2 reads YYREEE (reference sequence). With 4 bases removed from V and 10 bases from J, the gap between germline ends came to 21 bases. This CDR3 is 15 amino acids long. The DNA for the CDR3 is TGTGCCAGCAGCAGTACAAAGACCCCGGCTGGGGAGCAGTTCTTC. This encodes CASSSTKTPAGEQFF.

The genes are TRBV6-4 and TRBJ1-3; D remains unclear. Germline V lookup: CDR1 MRHNA, CDR2 SNTAGT. Between the trimmed V and J ends, which lost 6 bases and 15 bases, there was a span of 9 bases. The CDR3 runs 9 residues. CDR3 in DNA: TGTGCCAGCAGCCGGGAGGCATATTTT. As protein: CASSREAYF.

CDR3 in DNA: TGCGCCAGCAGCTGGGGGACAGGGAGGGACACCGGGGAGCTGTTTTTT. This sequence encodes CASSWGTGRDTGELFF. The chain couples TRBV5-1 to TRBJ2-2, with 9 positions matching TRBD1. The CDR3 is 16 amino acids. CDR1 is SGHRS, CDR2 YFSETQ, per germline. With V trimmed by 3 bases and J by 3 bases, 6 bases remained unmatched.

On this clone itself: This same CDR3 is encoded by further DNA sequences in the sample. J is TRBJ2-6 and V is TRBV7-9; D call uncertain. The CDR3 consists of 14 residues. Trimming left V 6 bases short and J 1 base short, with 7 bases between. Germline lookup yields CDR1 SEHNR and CDR2 FQNEAQ (reference sequence). CDR3 protein: CASSSRSGANVLTF. CDR3 coding DNA: TGTGCCAGCAGTTCACGGTCTGGGGCCAACGTCCTGACTTTC.

The chain is built from TRBV6-5 and TRBJ2-7; TRBD1 matches 7 bases. From germline, CDR1 is MNHEY and CDR2 SVGAGI. This CDR3 spans 14 amino acids. Trimming cost V 5 bases and J 2 bases; bases outside gene matches: 6. The CDR3, as DNA: TGTGCCAGCAGTCCGAACAGGGGTGCCTACGAGCAGTACTTC. It translates to CASSPNRGAYEQYF.

The V gene is TRBV5-4, the J gene TRBJ1-1; the D gene is possibly TRBD1 (6 bases). Trimming shortened V by 6 bases and J by 0 bases, and 15 bases separated the two germline ends. There are 15 residues in the CDR3. CDR1 SGHNT and CDR2 YYREEE come from the germline V gene (reference sequence). CDR3 sequence reads: CASMATTGMNTEAFF. The DNA of the CDR3 is TGTGCCAGCATGGCAACTACAGGGATGAACACTGAAGCTTTCTTT.